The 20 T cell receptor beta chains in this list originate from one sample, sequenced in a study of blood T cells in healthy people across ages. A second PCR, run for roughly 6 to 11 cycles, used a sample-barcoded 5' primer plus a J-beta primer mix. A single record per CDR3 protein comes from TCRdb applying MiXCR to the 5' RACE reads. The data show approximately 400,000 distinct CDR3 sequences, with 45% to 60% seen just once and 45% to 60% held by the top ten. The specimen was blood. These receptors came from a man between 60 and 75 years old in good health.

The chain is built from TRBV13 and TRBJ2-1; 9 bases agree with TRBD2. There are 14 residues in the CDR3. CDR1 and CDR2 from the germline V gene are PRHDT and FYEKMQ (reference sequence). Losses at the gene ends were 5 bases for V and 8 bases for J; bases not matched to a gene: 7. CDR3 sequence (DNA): TGTGCCAGCAGCCCTCGCGGGGGGGGTCATGAGCAGTTCTTC. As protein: CASSPRGGGHEQFF.

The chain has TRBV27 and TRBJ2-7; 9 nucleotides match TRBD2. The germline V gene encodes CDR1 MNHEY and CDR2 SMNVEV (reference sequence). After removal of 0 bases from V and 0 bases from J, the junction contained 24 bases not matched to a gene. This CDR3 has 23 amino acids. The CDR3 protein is CASSLSLSPDWREGQEGSYEQYF. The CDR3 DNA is TGTGCCAGCAGTTTATCCCTTTCTCCCGACTGGCGGGAGGGCCAGGAGGGCTCCTACGAGCAGTACTTC.

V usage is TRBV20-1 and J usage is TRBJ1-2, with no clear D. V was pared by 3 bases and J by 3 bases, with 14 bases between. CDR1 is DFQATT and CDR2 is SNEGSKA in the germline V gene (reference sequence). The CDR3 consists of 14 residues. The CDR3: CSASPHGVDYGYTF. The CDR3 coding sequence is TGCAGTGCTAGTCCCCATGGGGTAGACTATGGCTACACCTTC.

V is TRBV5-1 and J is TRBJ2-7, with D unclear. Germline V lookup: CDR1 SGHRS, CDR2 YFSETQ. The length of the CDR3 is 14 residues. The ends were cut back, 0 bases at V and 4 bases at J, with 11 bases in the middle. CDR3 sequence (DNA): TGCGCCAGCAGCTTGGGCAGGTTTCCTTACGAGCAGTACTTC. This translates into CASSLGRFPYEQYF.

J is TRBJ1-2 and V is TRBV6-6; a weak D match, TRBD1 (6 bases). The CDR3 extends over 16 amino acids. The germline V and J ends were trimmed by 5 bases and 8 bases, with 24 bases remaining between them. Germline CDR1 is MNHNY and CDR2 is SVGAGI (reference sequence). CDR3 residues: CASSPDGRGGSEGYTF. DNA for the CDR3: TGTGCCAGCAGTCCCGACGGGAGAGGGGGGTCGGAGGGCTACACCTTC.

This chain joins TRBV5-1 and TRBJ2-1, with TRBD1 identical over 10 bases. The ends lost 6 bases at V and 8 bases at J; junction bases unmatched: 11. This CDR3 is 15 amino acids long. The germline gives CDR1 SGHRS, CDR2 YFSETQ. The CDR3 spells CASTIGTGESYEQFF. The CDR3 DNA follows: TGCGCCAGCACTATAGGGACAGGGGAAAGCTATGAGCAGTTCTTC.

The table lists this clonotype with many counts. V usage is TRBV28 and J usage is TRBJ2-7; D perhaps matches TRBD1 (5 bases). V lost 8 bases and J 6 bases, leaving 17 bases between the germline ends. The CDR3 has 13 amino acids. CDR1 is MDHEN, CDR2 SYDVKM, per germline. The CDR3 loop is CASLDSVKAEQYF. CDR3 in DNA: TGTGCCAGCTTAGACAGCGTCAAGGCCGAGCAGTACTTC.

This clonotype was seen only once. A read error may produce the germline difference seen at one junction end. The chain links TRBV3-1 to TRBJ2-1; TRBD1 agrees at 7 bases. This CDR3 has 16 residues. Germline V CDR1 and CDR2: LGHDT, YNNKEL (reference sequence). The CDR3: CVSSQGVPGGYNEQFF. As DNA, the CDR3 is TGTGTCAGCAGCCAAGGAGTTCCAGGGGGATACAATGAGCAGTTCTTC.

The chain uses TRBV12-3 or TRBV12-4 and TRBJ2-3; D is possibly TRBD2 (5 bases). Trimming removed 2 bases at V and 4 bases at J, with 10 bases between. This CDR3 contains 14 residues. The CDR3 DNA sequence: TGTGCCAGCAGTTTAAGAGCGAGGGCAGATACGCAGTATTTT. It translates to CASSLRARADTQYF.

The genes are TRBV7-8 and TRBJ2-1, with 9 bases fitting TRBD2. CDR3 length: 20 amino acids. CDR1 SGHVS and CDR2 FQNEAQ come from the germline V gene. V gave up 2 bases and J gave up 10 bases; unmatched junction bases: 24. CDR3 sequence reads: CASSLPPGRAAGGSSFEQFF. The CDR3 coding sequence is TGTGCCAGCAGCTTACCTCCGGGCCGGGCAGCGGGAGGTAGCTCATTCGAGCAGTTCTTC.

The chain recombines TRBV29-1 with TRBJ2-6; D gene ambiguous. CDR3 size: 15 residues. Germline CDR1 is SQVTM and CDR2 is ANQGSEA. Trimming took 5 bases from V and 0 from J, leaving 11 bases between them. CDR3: CSVLEFSSGANVLTF. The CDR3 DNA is TGCAGCGTTCTGGAGTTTAGCTCTGGGGCCAACGTCCTGACTTTC.

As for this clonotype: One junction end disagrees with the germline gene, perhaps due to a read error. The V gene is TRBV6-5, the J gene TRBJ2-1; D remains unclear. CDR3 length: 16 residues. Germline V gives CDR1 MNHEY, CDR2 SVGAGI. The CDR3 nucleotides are TGTGCCAGCAGTCCCGCAACTTTGACCCTCTACAGTGAGCAGTTCTTC. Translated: CASSPATLTLYSEQFF.

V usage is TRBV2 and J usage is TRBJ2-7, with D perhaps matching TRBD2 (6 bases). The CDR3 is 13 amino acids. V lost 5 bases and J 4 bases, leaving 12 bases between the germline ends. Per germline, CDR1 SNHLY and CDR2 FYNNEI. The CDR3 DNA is TGTGCCAGCAGTCGGGACGCGGGGTACGAGCAGTACTTC. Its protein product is CASSRDAGYEQYF.

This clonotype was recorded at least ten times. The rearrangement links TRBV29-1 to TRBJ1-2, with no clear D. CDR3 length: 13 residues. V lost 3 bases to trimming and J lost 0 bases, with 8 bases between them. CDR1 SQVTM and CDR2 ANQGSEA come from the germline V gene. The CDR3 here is CSVEDLANYGYTF. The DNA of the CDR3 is TGCAGCGTTGAGGACTTAGCTAACTATGGCTACACCTTC.

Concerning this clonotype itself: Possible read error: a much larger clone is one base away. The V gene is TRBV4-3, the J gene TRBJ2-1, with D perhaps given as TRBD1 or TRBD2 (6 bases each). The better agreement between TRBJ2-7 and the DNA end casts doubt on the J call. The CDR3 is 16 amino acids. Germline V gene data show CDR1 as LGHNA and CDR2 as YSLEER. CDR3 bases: TGCGCCAGCAGCCAAGCTGAGGGGGGCGCCTACAATGAGCAGTACTTC. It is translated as CASSQAEGGAYNEQYF.

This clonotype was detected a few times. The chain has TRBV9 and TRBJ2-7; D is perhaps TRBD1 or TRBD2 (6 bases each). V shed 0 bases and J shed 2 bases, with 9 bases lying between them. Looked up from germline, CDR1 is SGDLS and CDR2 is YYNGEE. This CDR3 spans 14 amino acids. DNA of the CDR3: TGTGCCAGCAGCGTAGCGGGGGACACCTACGAGCAGTACTTC. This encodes CASSVAGDTYEQYF.

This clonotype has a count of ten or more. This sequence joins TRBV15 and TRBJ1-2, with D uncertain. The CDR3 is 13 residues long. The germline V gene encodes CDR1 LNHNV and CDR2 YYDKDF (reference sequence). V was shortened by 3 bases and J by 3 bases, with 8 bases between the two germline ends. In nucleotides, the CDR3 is TGTGCCACCAGCAGTGGGCTGGACTATGGCTACACCTTC. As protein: CATSSGLDYGYTF.

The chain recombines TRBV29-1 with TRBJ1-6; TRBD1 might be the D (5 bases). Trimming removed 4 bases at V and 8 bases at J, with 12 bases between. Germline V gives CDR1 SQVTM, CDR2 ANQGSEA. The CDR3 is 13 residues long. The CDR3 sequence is CSVGIREDSPLHF. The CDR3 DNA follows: TGCAGCGTTGGCATCAGGGAGGATTCACCCCTCCACTTT.

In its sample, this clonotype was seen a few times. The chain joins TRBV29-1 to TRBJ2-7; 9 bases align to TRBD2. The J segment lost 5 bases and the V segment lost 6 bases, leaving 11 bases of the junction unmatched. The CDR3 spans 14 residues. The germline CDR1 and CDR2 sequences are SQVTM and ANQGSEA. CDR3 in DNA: TGCAGCGTAGTAGCGGGAGTAAGGGGCGACGAGCAGTACTTC. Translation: CSVVAGVRGDEQYF.

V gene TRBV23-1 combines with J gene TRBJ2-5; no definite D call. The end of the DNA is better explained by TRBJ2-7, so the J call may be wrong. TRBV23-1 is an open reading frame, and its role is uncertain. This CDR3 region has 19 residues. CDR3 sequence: CASSQSPRSTGLVVYEQYF. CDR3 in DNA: TGCGCCAGCAGTCAATCCCCCCGTTCGACTGGTCTAGTCGTCTACGAGCAGTACTTC.